This T cell receptor (beta chain) was documented in a study of shared clonotypes between healthy human individuals. At the level of the study: Two women and a few men aged 18 to 49 served as donors. Each donor contributed plates that comprised three CD4 naive, three CD4 memory, two CD8 naive and one CD8 memory.

Each sample came from a Caucasian adult donor living in Nashville, Tennessee. Germline V lookup: CDR1 LGHNA, CDR2 YNFKEQ. The CDR3 has 18 residues. The V and J ends lost 0 bases and 12 bases respectively, with 27 bases between them. Each replicate PCR on the sorted subsets used approximately 200 ng DNA (around 30,000 T cell genomes). Here immunoSEQ multiplex PCR was the method, and the copy in TCRdb shows in-frame clones only, minus some. The table shows around 120,000 clones, with 65% to 75% occurring only once. This clone was recorded once. The V and J genes are TRBV4-2 and TRBJ2-1; D may be TRBD1 (7 bases). The source is a woman in her 30s in good health. The sample comprised memory CD8+ T cells sorted from blood. As to subset: CD45RO+ cells pooled with CCR7-negative TemRA cells. Here the CDR3 reads CASSQEGATGIYTGGQFF. The DNA for the CDR3 is TGTGCCAGCAGCCAAGAAGGAGCGACAGGGATCTACACCGGGGGGCAGTTCTTC.